These 27 T cell receptor beta chains share one sample of origin, sequenced in a study of cytomegalovirus exposure and HLA in healthy donors. The PCR used 60 Vbeta and 13 Jbeta primers. Profiled with immunoSEQ multiplex PCR; TCRdb holds only in-frame clones, not every one. The sample consists of about 210,000 clones, roughly 87% of them appearing once. The sequenced sample consisted of PBMCs. The receptors here all came from a man between 40 and 49 years old in good health and CMV-seropositive.

The chain employs TRBV27 and TRBJ2-6; 7 bases agree with TRBD1. V shed 5 bases and J 0 bases; nucleotides not matched to a gene: 4. The CDR3 extends over 16 amino acids. CDR1 and CDR2 from the germline V gene are MNHEY and SMNVEV (reference sequence). CDR3 in amino acids: CASSPGQASGANVLTF. DNA for the CDR3: TGTGCCAGCAGTCCCGGACAGGCCTCTGGGGCCAACGTCCTGACTTTC.

The V and J genes are TRBV7-8 and TRBJ2-6; D call uncertain. This CDR3 has 14 residues. Deletions cut 4 bases from V and 4 bases from J, with 8 bases between. Germline values: CDR1 SGHVS, CDR2 FQNEAQ. DNA of the CDR3: TGTGCCAGCAGCTCGTGGAGAGGGGCCAACGTCCTGACTTTC. Protein: CASSSWRGANVLTF.

The chain couples TRBV7-9 to TRBJ1-2; D possibly corresponds to TRBD1 (6 bases). Germline V gene lookup returns CDR1 SEHNR and CDR2 FQNEAQ (reference sequence). Trimming shortened V by 5 bases and J by 7 bases, and 11 bases separated the two germline ends. The CDR3 totals 12 residues. CDR3 nucleotides: TGTGCCAGCAGCCCGGGGGGGGCTGGCTACACCTTC. Translating gives CASSPGGAGYTF.

This chain uses TRBV7-7 with TRBJ2-2; the D gene is possibly TRBD1 (6 bases). The CDR3 length is 15 residues. Germline values: CDR1 SSHAT, CDR2 FNYEAQ (reference sequence). Trimming took off 5 bases at V and 7 bases at J, with 17 bases between the two ends. The CDR3 spells CASSPSWQGFGELFF. The CDR3 DNA reads TGTGCCAGCAGCCCTAGCTGGCAGGGGTTCGGGGAGCTGTTTTTT. The variable domain in full, with the rest retrieved from reference TRBV7-7 and TRBJ2-2, is GAGVSQSPRYKVTKRGQDVTLRCDPISSHATLYWYQQALGQGPEFLTYFNYEAQPDKSGLPSDRFSAERPEGSISTLTIQRTEQRDSAMYRCASSPSWQGFGELFFGEGSRLTVL.

This clone was picked up one time. V and J are TRBV29-1 and TRBJ2-3; D call uncertain. The CDR3 is made up of 14 amino acids. CDR1 and CDR2 from the germline V gene are SQVTM and ANQGSEA. Trimming took 1 base from V and 1 from J, leaving 9 bases between them. DNA of the CDR3: TGCAGCGTTGAAGTCCAGTTGGGCACAGATACGCAGTATTTT. This encodes CSVEVQLGTDTQYF.

The gene calls are TRBV6-4 and TRBJ2-7, with TRBD1 as a possible D gene (6 bases). The CDR3 consists of 16 residues. The V end was cut by 1 base, the J end by 4 bases, with 17 bases between. Germline CDR1 is MRHNA and CDR2 is SNTAGT. The CDR3 sequence: CASSDLGTQEDYEQYV. The CDR3 DNA follows: TGTGCCAGCAGTGACTTGGGGACACAAGAAGATTACGAGCAGTACGTC.

V is TRBV27 and J is TRBJ1-2; tentatively, D is TRBD1 (5 bases). Germline-derived CDR1 and CDR2 are MNHEY and SMNVEV (reference sequence). The CDR3 extends over 16 amino acids. With 7 bases removed from V and 2 bases from J, the gap between germline ends came to 20 bases. The CDR3, as DNA: TGTGCCAGCACCCCGGGTGGTGGGGCTAGGAACTATGGCTACACCTTC. Translated: CASTPGGGARNYGYTF.

The rearrangement links TRBV7-9 to TRBJ1-1; D is undetermined. V was shortened by 5 bases and J by 5 bases, with 15 bases between the two germline ends. In germline, CDR1 is SEHNR, CDR2 FQNEAQ (reference sequence). This CDR3 region has 14 residues. The CDR3 DNA reads TGTGCCAGCAGCGACGAAGGGAGGGAGACTGAAGCTTTCTTT. Protein product: CASSDEGRETEAFF.

The chain couples TRBV14 to TRBJ2-1; the match to TRBD2 covers 7 bases. Germline V gene lookup returns CDR1 SGHDN and CDR2 FVKESK. The CDR3 spans 14 residues. V gave up 6 bases and J gave up 5 bases; unmatched junction bases: 7. Written as DNA, the CDR3 is TGTGCCAGCAGATCGACCCTAGCGGACAATGAGCAGTTCTTC. This codes for CASRSTLADNEQFF.

This clone showed up just a few times. This chain links TRBV4-1 with TRBJ2-1; D possibly corresponds to TRBD2 (7 bases). With 3 bases removed from V and 0 bases from J, the gap between germline ends came to 15 bases. The length of the CDR3 is 17 residues. Germline V CDR1 and CDR2: MGHRA, YSYEKL. The CDR3 spells CASSHPRGGSSYNEQFF. In DNA form, the CDR3 reads TGCGCCAGCAGCCATCCCAGGGGAGGGAGCTCCTACAATGAGCAGTTCTTC.

The chain has TRBV2 and TRBJ1-1; tentatively, D is TRBD1 (5 bases). This CDR3 has 13 amino acids. Per germline, CDR1 SNHLY and CDR2 FYNNEI. Trimming removed 8 bases from V and 4 bases from J, with 14 bases in between. CDR3 DNA sequence: TGTGCCAGCGGGGAGGGGTATAGCACTGAAGCTTTCTTT. Translation: CASGEGYSTEAFF.

This chain links TRBV2 with TRBJ2-4, with D possibly being TRBD2 (6 bases). The CDR3 runs 16 residues. Trimming removed 10 bases at V and 0 bases at J, with 19 bases between. Per the germline V gene, CDR1 is SNHLY and CDR2 is FYNNEI. DNA for the CDR3: TGTGCCATCCGGAGGGCAGTCGGGATAGCCAAAAACATTCAGTACTTC. Translated: CAIRRAVGIAKNIQYF.

Of note for this clone: The sample carries other DNA sequences with the same CDR3. The V gene is TRBV27, the J gene TRBJ2-1, with D possibly being TRBD2 (5 bases). The CDR3 totals 15 residues. Deletions cut 3 bases from V and 0 bases from J, with 9 bases between. Per germline, CDR1 MNHEY and CDR2 SMNVEV (reference sequence). CDR3 in amino acids: CASSFGGSSYNEQFF. CDR3 nucleotide sequence: TGTGCCAGCAGTTTTGGTGGGAGCTCCTACAATGAGCAGTTCTTC.

This chain links TRBV9 with TRBJ2-2, with 8 bases aligning to TRBD1. J was trimmed by 5 bases and V by 1 base; bases with no gene match: 7. Germline V CDR1 and CDR2: SGDLS, YYNGEE. The length of the CDR3 is 16 residues. CDR3 DNA sequence: TGTGCCAGCAGCGTATTTTTCCAGGGGGCTACCGGGGAGCTGTTTTTT. This sequence encodes CASSVFFQGATGELFF.

The rearrangement uses TRBV7-9 and TRBJ2-1; D not certain. This CDR3 spans 16 amino acids. Trimming took off 2 bases at V and 3 bases at J, with 14 bases between the two ends. CDR1 SEHNR and CDR2 FQNEAQ come from the germline V gene (reference sequence). The CDR3 here is CASSLFDSRYYNEQFF. The CDR3 nucleotides read TGTGCCAGCAGCTTATTTGACTCCCGTTACTACAATGAGCAGTTCTTC.

The rearrangement links TRBV27 to TRBJ1-5; D uncertain. Deletions cut 1 base from V and 2 bases from J, with 15 bases between. Germline V gene lookup returns CDR1 MNHEY and CDR2 SMNVEV (reference sequence). This CDR3 contains 17 residues. DNA for the CDR3: TGTGCCAGCAGTTTATGGATGGACGTGAGGGGCAATCAGCCCCAGCATTTT. Translation gives CASSLWMDVRGNQPQHF.

The rearrangement links TRBV18 to TRBJ1-5; 8 bases match TRBD1. The CDR3 sequence is 14 residues long. Germline trimming cut 2 bases from V and 7 bases from J; bases unmatched to any gene: 4. CDR1 KGHSH and CDR2 LQKENI come from the germline V gene. The CDR3 coding sequence is TGTGCCAGCTCACCAACAGGGGGAGAGCAGCCCCAGCATTTT. It is translated as CASSPTGGEQPQHF. The entire variable domain, with the rest obtained from reference TRBV18 and TRBJ1-5, is as follows: NAGVMQNPRHLVRRRGQEARLRCSPMKGHSHVYWYRQLPEEGLKFMVYLQKENIIDESGMPKERFSAEFPKEGPSILRIQQVVRGDSAAYFCASSPTGGEQPQHFGDGTRLSIL.

The V call is TRBV7-2, the J call TRBJ2-7; TRBD2 might be the D (5 bases). Per germline, CDR1 SGHTA and CDR2 FQGNSA. The V end was cut by 7 bases, the J end by 6 bases, with 16 bases between. This CDR3 comprises 13 residues. The CDR3 reads CASTYDYRGEQYF. CDR3 DNA sequence: TGTGCCAGCACCTATGACTACCGCGGCGAGCAGTACTTC.

This chain connects TRBV30 to TRBJ1-1; TRBD1 agrees at 8 bases. The CDR3 runs to 13 residues. Germline V CDR1 and CDR2: GTSNPN, SVGIG (reference sequence). The V gene end was trimmed by 2 bases and the J gene end by 5 bases; junction bases not matched to a gene: 4. CDR3 coding DNA: TGTGCCTGGAGTCCGGACAGGGAGACTGAAGCTTTCTTT. It is translated as CAWSPDRETEAFF.

The CDR3 is CASSSTSGSIADTQYF. Here the CDR3 DNA reads TGCGCCAGCAGCTCGACTAGCGGGAGTATCGCAGATACGCAGTATTTT. The J gene is TRBJ2-3, the V gene TRBV5-1; the match to TRBD2 covers 12 bases. Germline V lookup: CDR1 SGHRS, CDR2 YFSETQ. Losses at the gene ends were 3 bases for V and 4 bases for J; bases not matched to a gene: 6. CDR3 size: 16 residues.

The V call is TRBV7-9, the J call TRBJ2-1; possibly TRBD2 for D (5 bases). The CDR3 covers 17 residues. Per germline, CDR1 SEHNR and CDR2 FQNEAQ (reference sequence). Trimming took off 1 base at V and 0 bases at J, with 13 bases between the two ends. In DNA, the CDR3 is TGTGCCAGCAGCTTAGACTCAATAGCGTACTCCTACAATGAGCAGTTCTTC. This encodes CASSLDSIAYSYNEQFF. The whole variable domain, filled in from reference TRBV7-9 and TRBJ2-1, reads DTGVSQNPRHKITKRGQNVTFRCDPISEHNRLYWYRQTLGQGPEFLTYFQNEAQLEKSRLLSDRFSAERPKGSFSTLEIQRTEQGDSAMYLCASSLDSIAYSYNEQFFGPGTRLTVL.

This clone was counted a few times. The chain combines TRBV6-5 with TRBJ2-1; no clear D gene. V shed 4 bases and J shed 6 bases, with 7 bases lying between them. CDR1 MNHEY and CDR2 SVGAGI come from the germline V gene. The CDR3 is made up of 12 amino acids. The CDR3 DNA sequence: TGTGCCAGCAGTTCCACAATCAATGAGCAGTTCTTC. It translates to CASSSTINEQFF.

The rearrangement links TRBV18 to TRBJ1-5; D gene ambiguous. Trimming pared 1 base from V and 0 bases from J, leaving 10 bases between. CDR3 length equals 16 residues. CDR1 and CDR2 (germline): KGHSH, LQKENI. The CDR3 nucleotides are TGTGCCAGCTCACCACTACCCGGGATTAGCAATCAGCCCCAGCATTTT. This gives the protein CASSPLPGISNQPQHF.

V gene TRBV29-1 combines with J gene TRBJ1-1; TRBD1 aligns across 8 bases. This CDR3 has 13 amino acids. Germline-derived CDR1 and CDR2 are SQVTM and ANQGSEA. J lost 5 bases, V lost 7 bases, and 9 bases had no gene match. The CDR3 protein is CSGSETGVTEAFF. As DNA, the CDR3 is TGCAGCGGTTCCGAGACAGGGGTAACTGAAGCTTTCTTT.

This chain connects TRBV6-4 to TRBJ2-1; possibly TRBD2 for D (5 bases). The V and J ends lost 7 bases and 12 bases respectively, with 19 bases between them. Germline V gene data show CDR1 as MRHNA and CDR2 as SNTAGT. The CDR3 spans 13 residues. CDR3 in amino acids: CASTIARQWGQFF. As DNA, the CDR3 is TGTGCCAGCACCATAGCGAGACAATGGGGGCAGTTCTTC.

In its sample, this clone was seen a few times. This chain joins TRBV7-2 and TRBJ2-1, with D perhaps TRBD2 (5 bases). Trimming removed 1 base at V and 1 base at J, with 8 bases between. Looked up from germline, CDR1 is SGHTA and CDR2 is FQGNSA. The CDR3 consists of 15 residues. The CDR3 sequence: CASSLELGSYNEQFF. The CDR3, as DNA: TGTGCCAGCAGCTTAGAACTAGGGTCCTACAATGAGCAGTTCTTC.

The chain is built from TRBV30 and TRBJ1-2; D gene unclear. Per germline, CDR1 GTSNPN and CDR2 SVGIG (reference sequence). Trimming left V 7 bases short and J 2 bases short, with 8 bases between. This CDR3 is 11 amino acids long. The CDR3 loop is CALAVNYGYTF. Here the CDR3 DNA reads TGTGCCTTGGCAGTCAACTATGGCTACACCTTC.